This T cell receptor (beta chain) was retrieved from a study of blood T cell repertoires in COVID-19. Study-wide context: Sites in the United States, Italy and Spain provided acute and convalescent COVID-19 samples. PBMCs, B-cell-depleted T cells, or T cells were the source of the cDNA or gDNA that made up the material.

Seattle researchers signed up patients amid active infection and tracked them longitudinally. Method: immunoSEQ multiplex PCR; TCRdb's copy keeps in-frame clones and lacks some. The data show about 110,000 clones, approximately 89% seen once. V shed 2 bases and J 8 bases; nucleotides not matched to a gene: 11. Germline CDR1 reads SGHRS; CDR2 reads YFSETQ. The CDR3 loop spans 16 amino acids. The V call is TRBV5-1, the J call TRBJ1-2, with 11 bases fitting TRBD1. This TCR derives from a woman aged 55-69 years with COVID-19, enrolled during active disease. Sequencing used peripheral blood. For the CDR3, the DNA is TGCGCCAGCAGCTTAAGGACAGGGGGCCTCGCGCAGGGCTACACCTTC. It codes for CASSLRTGGLAQGYTF.